The following is a T cell receptor (beta chain) sequence with its context. This entry belongs to a study of blood T cell repertoires in COVID-19. Authors' data handling: Counts of nucleated cells, estimated from reference gene primer amplification, were obtained. Data came from immunoSEQ multiplex PCR; TCRdb stores just in-frame clones and leaves some out. The DNA gave D and trimming, while V, J and clone size come from that table. The sample includes 200,000 or so clones, around four fifths seen only once; the top ten take approximately 7.2%. The length of the CDR3 is 15 residues. Per germline, CDR1 SQVTM and CDR2 ANQGSEA. V was shortened by 5 bases and J by 0 bases, with 16 bases between the two germline ends.

Source material: peripheral blood. The J gene is TRBJ1-1, the V gene TRBV29-1; a weak D match, TRBD1 (6 bases). The sequence came from a human donor with acute or convalescent COVID-19. The donor label of this sample is uncertain. Written as DNA, the CDR3 is TGCAGCGTTTTACAGGGAACCATGATGAACACTGAAGCTTTCTTT. Amino acids: CSVLQGTMMNTEAFF.